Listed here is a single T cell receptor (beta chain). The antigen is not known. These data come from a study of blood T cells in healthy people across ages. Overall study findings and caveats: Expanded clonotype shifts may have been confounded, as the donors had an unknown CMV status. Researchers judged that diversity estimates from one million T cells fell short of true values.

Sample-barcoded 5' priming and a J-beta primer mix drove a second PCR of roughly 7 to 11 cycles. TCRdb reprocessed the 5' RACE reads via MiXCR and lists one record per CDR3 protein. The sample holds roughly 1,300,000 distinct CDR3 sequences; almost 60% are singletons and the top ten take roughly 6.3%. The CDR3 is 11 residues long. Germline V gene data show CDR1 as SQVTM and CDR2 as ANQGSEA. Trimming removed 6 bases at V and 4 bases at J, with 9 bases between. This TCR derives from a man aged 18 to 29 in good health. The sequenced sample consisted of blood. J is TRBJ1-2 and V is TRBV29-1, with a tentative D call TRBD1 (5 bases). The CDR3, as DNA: TGCAGCGTAAGGGACCTCTATGGCTACACCTTC. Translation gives CSVRDLYGYTF.